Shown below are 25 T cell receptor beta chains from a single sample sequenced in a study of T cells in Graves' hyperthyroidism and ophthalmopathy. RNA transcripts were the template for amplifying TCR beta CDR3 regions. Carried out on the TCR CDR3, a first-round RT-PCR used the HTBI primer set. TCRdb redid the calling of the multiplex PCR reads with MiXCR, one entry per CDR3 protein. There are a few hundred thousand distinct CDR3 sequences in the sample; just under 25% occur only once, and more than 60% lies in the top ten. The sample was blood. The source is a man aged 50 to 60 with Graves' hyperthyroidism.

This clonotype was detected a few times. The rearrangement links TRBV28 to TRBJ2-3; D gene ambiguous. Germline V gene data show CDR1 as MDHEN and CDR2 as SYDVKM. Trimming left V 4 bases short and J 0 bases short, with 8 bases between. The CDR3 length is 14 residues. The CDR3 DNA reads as TGTGCCAGCAGTTGGGATTCTAGCACAGATACGCAGTATTTT. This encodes CASSWDSSTDTQYF. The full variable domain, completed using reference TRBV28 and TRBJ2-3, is DVKVTQSSRYLVKRTGEKVFLECVQDMDHENMFWYRQDPGLGLRLIYFSYDVKMKEKGDIPEGYSVSREKKERFSLILESASTNQTSMYLCASSWDSSTDTQYFGPGTRLTVL.

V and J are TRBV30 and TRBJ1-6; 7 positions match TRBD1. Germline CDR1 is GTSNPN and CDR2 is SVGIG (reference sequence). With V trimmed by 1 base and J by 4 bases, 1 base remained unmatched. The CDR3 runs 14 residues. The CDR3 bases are TGTGCCTGGAGTGCGGGACAGTATAATTCACCCCTCCACTTT. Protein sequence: CAWSAGQYNSPLHF. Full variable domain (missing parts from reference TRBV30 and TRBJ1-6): SQTIHQWPATLVQPVGSPLSLECTVEGTSNPNLYWYRQAAGRGLQLLFYSVGIGQISSEVPQNLSASRPQDRQFILSSKKLLLSDSGFYLCAWSAGQYNSPLHFGNGTRLTVT.

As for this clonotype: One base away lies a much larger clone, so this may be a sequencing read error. CDR3 nucleotide sequence: TGTGCCAGCAGTATCTCAGAGTTCCGCACAGCTACGCAGTATTTT. It is translated as CASSISEFRTATQYF. V is TRBV12-3 or TRBV12-4 and J is TRBJ2-3, with D unclear. The CDR3 consists of 15 residues.

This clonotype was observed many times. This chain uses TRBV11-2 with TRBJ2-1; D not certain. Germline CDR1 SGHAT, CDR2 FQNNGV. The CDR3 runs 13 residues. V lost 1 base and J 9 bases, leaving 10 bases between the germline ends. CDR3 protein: CASSLGERGEQFF. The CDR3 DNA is TGTGCCAGCAGCTTAGGTGAGCGAGGTGAGCAGTTCTTC.

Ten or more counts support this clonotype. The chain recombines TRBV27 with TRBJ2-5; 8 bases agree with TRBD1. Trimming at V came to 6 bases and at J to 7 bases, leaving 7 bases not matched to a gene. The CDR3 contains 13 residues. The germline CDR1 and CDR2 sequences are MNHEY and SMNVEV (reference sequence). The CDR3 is CASRRQGYGTQYF. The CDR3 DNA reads TGTGCCAGCAGGAGACAGGGGTACGGGACCCAGTACTTC.

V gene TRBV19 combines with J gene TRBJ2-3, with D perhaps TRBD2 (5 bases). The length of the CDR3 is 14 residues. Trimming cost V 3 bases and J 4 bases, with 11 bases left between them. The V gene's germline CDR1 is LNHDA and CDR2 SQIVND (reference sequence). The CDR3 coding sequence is TGTGCCAGTAGTATGGGATTTAGCGCAGATACGCAGTATTTT. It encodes CASSMGFSADTQYF.

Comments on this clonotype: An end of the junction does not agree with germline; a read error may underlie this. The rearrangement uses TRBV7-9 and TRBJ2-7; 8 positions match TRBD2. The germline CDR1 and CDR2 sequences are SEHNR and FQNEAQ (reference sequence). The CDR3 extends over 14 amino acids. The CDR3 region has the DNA TGCGCCAGCAGCTCAGCCTCCGGGGGGGGCGAGCAGTACTTC. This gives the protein CASSSASGGGEQYF. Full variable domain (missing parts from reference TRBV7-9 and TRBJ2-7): DTGVSQNPRHKITKRGQNVTFRCDPISEHNRLYWYRQTLGQGPEFLTYFQNEAQLEKSRLLSDRFSAERPKGSFSTLEIQRTEQGDSAMYLCASSSASGGGEQYFGPGTRLTVT.

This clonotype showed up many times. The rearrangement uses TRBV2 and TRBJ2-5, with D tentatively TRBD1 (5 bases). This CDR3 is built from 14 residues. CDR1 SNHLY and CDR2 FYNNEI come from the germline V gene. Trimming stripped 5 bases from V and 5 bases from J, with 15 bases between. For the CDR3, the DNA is TGTGCCAGCAGTTTGGGGTCAGGGTTGGAGACCCAGTACTTC. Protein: CASSLGSGLETQYF. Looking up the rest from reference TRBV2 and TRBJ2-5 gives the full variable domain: EPEVTQTPSHQVTQMGQEVILRCVPISNHLYFYWYRQILGQKVEFLVSFYNNEISEKSEIFDDQFSVERPDGSNFTLKIRSTKLEDSAMYFCASSLGSGLETQYFGPGTRLLVL.

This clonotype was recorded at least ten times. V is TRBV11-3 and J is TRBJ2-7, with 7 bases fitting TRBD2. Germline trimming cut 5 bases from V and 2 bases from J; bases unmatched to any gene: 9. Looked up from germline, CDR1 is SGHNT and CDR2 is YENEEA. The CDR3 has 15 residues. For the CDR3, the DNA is TGTGCCAGCAGCCACGGGACTACCCCCGCCTACGAGCAGTACTTC. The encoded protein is CASSHGTTPAYEQYF. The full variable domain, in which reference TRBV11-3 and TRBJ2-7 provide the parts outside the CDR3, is EAGVVQSPRYKIIEKKQPVAFWCNPISGHNTLYWYLQNLGQGPELLIRYENEEAVDDSQLPKDRFSAERLKGVDSTLKIQPAELGDSAVYLCASSHGTTPAYEQYFGPGTRLTVT.

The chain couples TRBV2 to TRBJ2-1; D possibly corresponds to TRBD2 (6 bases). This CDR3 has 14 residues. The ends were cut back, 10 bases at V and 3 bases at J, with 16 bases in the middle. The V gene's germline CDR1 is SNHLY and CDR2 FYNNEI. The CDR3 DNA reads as TGTGCCACAACAACCGGGAGCCTCTACAATGAGCAGTTCTTC. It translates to CATTTGSLYNEQFF.

The CDR3 sequence is CASAGLNTEAFF. The DNA of the CDR3 is TGCGCCAGCGCCGGTTTGAACACTGAAGCTTTCTTT. V and J are TRBV5-1 and TRBJ1-1; D not resolved. The ends were cut back, 7 bases at V and 0 bases at J, with 7 bases in the middle. Germline lookup yields CDR1 SGHRS and CDR2 YFSETQ. The CDR3 loop spans 12 amino acids. Full variable domain (rest looked up from reference TRBV5-1 and TRBJ1-1): KAGVTQTPRYLIKTRGQQVTLSCSPISGHRSVSWYQQTPGQGLQFLFEYFSETQRNKGNFPGRFSGRQFSNSRSEMNVSTLELGDSALYLCASAGLNTEAFFGQGTRLTVV.

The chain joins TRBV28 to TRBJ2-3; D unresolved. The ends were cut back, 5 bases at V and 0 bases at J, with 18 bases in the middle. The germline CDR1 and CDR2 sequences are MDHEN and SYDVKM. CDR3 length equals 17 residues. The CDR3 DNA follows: TGTGCCAGCAGTCAGTGGGCGGAGAACCCTAGCACAGATACGCAGTATTTT. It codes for CASSQWAENPSTDTQYF.

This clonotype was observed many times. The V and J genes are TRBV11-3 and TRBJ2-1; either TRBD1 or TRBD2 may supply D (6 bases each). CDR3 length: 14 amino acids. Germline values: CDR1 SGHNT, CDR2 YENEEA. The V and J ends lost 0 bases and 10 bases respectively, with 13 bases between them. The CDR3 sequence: CASSLEWGAGEQFF. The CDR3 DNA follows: TGTGCCAGCAGCTTAGAGTGGGGGGCCGGCGAGCAGTTCTTC.

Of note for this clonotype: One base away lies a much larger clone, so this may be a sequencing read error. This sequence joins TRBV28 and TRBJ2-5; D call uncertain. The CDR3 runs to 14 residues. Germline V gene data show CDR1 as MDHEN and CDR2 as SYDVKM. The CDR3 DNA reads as TGTGCCGGCAGTTTATCTGGCCTTCGAGGGACCCAGTACTTC. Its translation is CAGSLSGLRGTQYF. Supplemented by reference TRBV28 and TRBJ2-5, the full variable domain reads DVKVTQSSRYLVKRTGEKVFLECVQDMDHENMFWYRQDPGLGLRLIYFSYDVKMKEKGDIPEGYSVSREKKERFSLILESASTNQTSMYLCAGSLSGLRGTQYFGPGTRLLVL.

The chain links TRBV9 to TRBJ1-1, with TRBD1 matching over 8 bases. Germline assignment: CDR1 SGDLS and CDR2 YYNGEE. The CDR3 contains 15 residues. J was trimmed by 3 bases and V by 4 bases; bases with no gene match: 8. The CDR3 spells CASSPRQGSDTEAFF. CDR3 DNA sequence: TGTGCCAGCAGCCCCCGACAGGGGTCGGACACTGAAGCTTTCTTT.

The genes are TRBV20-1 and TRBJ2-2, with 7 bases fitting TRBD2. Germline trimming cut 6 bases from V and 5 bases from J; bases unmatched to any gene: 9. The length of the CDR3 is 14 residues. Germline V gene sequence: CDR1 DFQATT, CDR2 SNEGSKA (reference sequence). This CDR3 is CSALGLQNTGELFF. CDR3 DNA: TGCAGTGCCCTGGGACTACAAAATACCGGGGAGCTGTTTTTT.

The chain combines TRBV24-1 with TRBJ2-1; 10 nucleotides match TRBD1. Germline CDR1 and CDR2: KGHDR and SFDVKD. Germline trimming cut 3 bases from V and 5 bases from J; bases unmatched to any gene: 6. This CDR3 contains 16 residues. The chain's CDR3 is CATSDTGQGIHNEQFF. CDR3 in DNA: TGTGCCACCAGTGATACGGGACAGGGGATCCACAATGAGCAGTTCTTC.

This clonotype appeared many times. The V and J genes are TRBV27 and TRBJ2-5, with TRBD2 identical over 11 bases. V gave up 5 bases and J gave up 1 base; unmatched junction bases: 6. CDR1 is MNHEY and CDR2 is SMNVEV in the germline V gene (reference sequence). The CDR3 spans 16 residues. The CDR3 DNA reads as TGTGCCAGCAGTCCCCGGACTAGCGGGCTCCAAGAGACCCAGTACTTC. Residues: CASSPRTSGLQETQYF.

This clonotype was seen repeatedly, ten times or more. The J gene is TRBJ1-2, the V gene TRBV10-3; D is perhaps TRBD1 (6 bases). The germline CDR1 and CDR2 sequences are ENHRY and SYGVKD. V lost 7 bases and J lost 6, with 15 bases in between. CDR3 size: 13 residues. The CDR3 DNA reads TGTGCCATCAACCGAGGGGGGGACGATGGCTACACCTTC. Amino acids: CAINRGGDDGYTF.

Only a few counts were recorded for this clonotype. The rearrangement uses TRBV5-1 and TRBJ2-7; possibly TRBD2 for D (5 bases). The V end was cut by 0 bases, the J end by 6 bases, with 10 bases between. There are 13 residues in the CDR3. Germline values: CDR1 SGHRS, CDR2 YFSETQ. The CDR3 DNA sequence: TGCGCCAGCAGCTTGGCACTAGATGCCGAGCAGTACTTC. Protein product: CASSLALDAEQYF.

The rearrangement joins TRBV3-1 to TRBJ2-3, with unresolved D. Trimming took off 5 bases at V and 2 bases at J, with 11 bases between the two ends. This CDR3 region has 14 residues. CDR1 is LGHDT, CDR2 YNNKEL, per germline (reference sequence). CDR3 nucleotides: TGTGCCAGCAGCTTAGTGGCAGTCACAGATACGCAGTATTTT. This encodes CASSLVAVTDTQYF.

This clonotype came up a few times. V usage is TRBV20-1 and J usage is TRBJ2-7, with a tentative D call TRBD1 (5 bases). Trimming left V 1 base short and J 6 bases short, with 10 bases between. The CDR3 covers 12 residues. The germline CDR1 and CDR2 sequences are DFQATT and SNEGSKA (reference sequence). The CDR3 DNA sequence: TGCAGTGCTAGAGGCACAGGCCCCGAGCAGTACTTC. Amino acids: CSARGTGPEQYF.

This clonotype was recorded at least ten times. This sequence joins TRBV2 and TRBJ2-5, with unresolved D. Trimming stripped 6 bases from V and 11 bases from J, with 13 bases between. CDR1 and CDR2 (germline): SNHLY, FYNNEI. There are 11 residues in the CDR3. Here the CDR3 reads CASRSSVAQYF. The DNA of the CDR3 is TGTGCCAGCAGGTCCTCCGTAGCACAGTACTTC. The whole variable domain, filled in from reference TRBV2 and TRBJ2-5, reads EPEVTQTPSHQVTQMGQEVILRCVPISNHLYFYWYRQILGQKVEFLVSFYNNEISEKSEIFDDQFSVERPDGSNFTLKIRSTKLEDSAMYFCASRSSVAQYFGPGTRLLVL.

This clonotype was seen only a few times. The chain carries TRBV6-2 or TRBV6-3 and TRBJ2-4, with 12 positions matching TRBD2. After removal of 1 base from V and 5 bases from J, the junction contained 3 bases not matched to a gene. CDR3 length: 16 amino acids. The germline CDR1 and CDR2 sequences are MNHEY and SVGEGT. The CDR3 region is CASSYWSSGRENIQYF. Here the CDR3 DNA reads TGTGCCAGCAGTTACTGGTCTAGCGGGAGGGAAAACATTCAGTACTTC.

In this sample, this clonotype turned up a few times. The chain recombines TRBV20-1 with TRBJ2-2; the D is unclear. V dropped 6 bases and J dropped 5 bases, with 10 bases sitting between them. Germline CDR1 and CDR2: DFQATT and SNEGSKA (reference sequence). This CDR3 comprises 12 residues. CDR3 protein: CSAPGRTGELFF. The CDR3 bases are TGCAGTGCCCCGGGCAGAACCGGGGAGCTGTTTTTT.